This T cell receptor (beta chain) was sequenced in a study of blood T cell repertoires in COVID-19. Study context: PBMCs, B-cell-depleted T cells, or T cells provided the cDNA or gDNA that made up the material.

This clone was picked up a small number of times. V was shortened by 0 bases and J by 5 bases, with 10 bases between the two germline ends. Germline V gives CDR1 SGHDN, CDR2 FVKESK. The CDR3 runs to 14 residues. In the authors' workflow: Scientists estimated how many nucleated cells there were by amplifying reference gene primers. Assay: immunoSEQ multiplex PCR; the TCRdb copy retains only in-frame clones and omits some. V, J and clone size are taken as reported in that table, and D and trimming were inferred from the DNA itself. The repertoire has 150,000 to 200,000 clones, around 85% of them found once; the top ten carry roughly 18%.

The sample consisted of peripheral blood. This receptor was taken from a person between 65 and 80 years old with COVID-19, enrolled during active disease. The chain employs TRBV14 and TRBJ1-2; TRBD1 is a possible D gene (5 bases). In nucleotides, the CDR3 is TGTGCCAGCAGCCAAGATCCGAGACAGTATGGCTACACCTTC. Translation: CASSQDPRQYGYTF.